This T cell receptor (beta chain) is from a study of cytomegalovirus exposure and HLA in healthy donors. PCR involved 60 Vbeta and 13 Jbeta primers. This table comes from immunoSEQ multiplex PCR, and its TCRdb copy is limited to in-frame clones, with some not included. The sample has about 300,000 clones, 86% seen once. Unmatched junction bases numbered 11, after V lost 5 bases and J lost 7 bases. The CDR3 is 16 residues long. Germline assignment: CDR1 SGHTA and CDR2 FQGTGA. Material for sequencing was PBMCs. This receptor was obtained from a middle-aged man in good health and CMV-seropositive. The chain couples TRBV7-3 to TRBJ2-1; TRBD2 matches at 10 bases. The CDR3 protein is CASSPQSGRASNEQFF. In DNA, the CDR3 is TGTGCCAGCAGCCCACAAAGCGGGAGGGCCTCGAATGAGCAGTTCTTC.